The rows below give T cell receptor beta chains drawn from one sample of a study of naive and memory T cell subsets. TCRdb re-analysed the UMI-ligation and nested PCR reads in MiXCR, keeping a single row per CDR3 protein. The sample shows roughly 100,000 distinct CDR3 sequences, approximately 10% of them seen only once. Material: naive CD4+ T cells from blood. These receptors all stem from a human donor in good health. Each CDR3 is given with its conserved first and last residue. D genes are given only for firm matches. Clone sizes are given selectively: once, few, many, or a class where the clone is expanded.

V gene	CDR3 length	J gene	clone size	D gene	CDR3 protein	CDR3 DNA
TRBV12-3/TRBV12-4	15	TRBJ1-3	-	-	CASSFQSGSGNTIYF	TGTGCCAGCAGTTTTCAATCTGGCTCTGGAAACACCATATATTTT
TRBV27	17	TRBJ1-6	-	-	CASSLSRVRGGWSPLHF	TGTGCCAGCAGTTTATCGAGGGTCAGGGGAGGTTGGTCACCCCTCCACTTT
TRBV30	13	TRBJ1-1	-	-	CAWSYGANTEAFF	TGTGCCTGGAGTTACGGGGCGAACACTGAAGCTTTCTTT
TRBV19	15	TRBJ1-2	-	-	CASSSTLTGNYGYTF	TGTGCCAGTAGTTCAACACTTACAGGGAATTATGGCTACACCTTC
TRBV28	15	TRBJ2-3	many	TRBD2	CASSYGGGGADTQYF	TGTGCCAGCAGTTACGGTGGTGGGGGGGCAGATACGCAGTATTTT
TRBV18	15	TRBJ2-5	-	-	CASSPRDAVGETQYF	TGTGCCAGCTCACCACGGGACGCGGTCGGAGAGACCCAGTACTTC
TRBV5-1	14	TRBJ2-1	-	-	CASSLLLDFNEQFF	TGCGCCAGCAGCTTGTTACTAGATTTCAATGAGCAGTTCTTC
TRBV5-1	13	TRBJ2-5	few	-	CASSPRQEETQYF	TGCGCCAGCAGCCCACGACAGGAAGAGACCCAGTACTTC
TRBV28	15	TRBJ2-6	few	-	CASSKGSSGANVLTF	TGTGCCAGCAGTAAAGGGAGTTCTGGGGCCAACGTCCTGACTTTC
TRBV20-1	21	TRBJ2-5	many	-	CSARPGQFPSLTLRSRETQYF	TGCAGTGCTAGACCAGGTCAATTTCCCAGCCTAACACTCAGGAGCCGGGAGACCCAGTACTTC